This T cell receptor beta chain was obtained from a study of post-analysis software for immune sequencing data. Study overall: Courses of disease covered relapsing-remitting, secondary progressive and progressive-relapsing multiple sclerosis.

The CDR3 spans 14 residues. CDR1 is LGHNA, CDR2 YNFKEQ, per germline. Deletions cut 5 bases from V and 5 bases from J, with 13 bases between. This clonotype has just a few counts. Antigen: not known. Study results and limitations: Those with multiple sclerosis, the patient group, showed significantly lower normalized Chao1 diversity than controls. Elevated frequency relative to controls characterized roughly 5 TRBV segments in patients, TRBV5-6, TRBV5-1 and TRBV20-1 among them.

Unique molecular identifiers were carried by the TCR beta cDNA libraries. T cells, roughly 0.9 to 11 million of them, yielded about half a million cDNA molecules. TCRdb itself ran the PCR reads through MiXCR, one entry per CDR3 protein. The table has under 200,000 distinct CDR3 sequences, 36% seen once. The sequencing used blood, collected after autologous hematopoietic stem cell transplantation. The sequence derives from a girl between 5 and 17 years old with multiple sclerosis. The chain is built from TRBV4-2 and TRBJ1-5, with a possible D match to TRBD1 (5 bases). Here the CDR3 reads CASSSHRSDQPQHF. In nucleotides, the CDR3 is TGTGCCAGCAGCTCACACAGGAGTGATCAGCCCCAGCATTTT.